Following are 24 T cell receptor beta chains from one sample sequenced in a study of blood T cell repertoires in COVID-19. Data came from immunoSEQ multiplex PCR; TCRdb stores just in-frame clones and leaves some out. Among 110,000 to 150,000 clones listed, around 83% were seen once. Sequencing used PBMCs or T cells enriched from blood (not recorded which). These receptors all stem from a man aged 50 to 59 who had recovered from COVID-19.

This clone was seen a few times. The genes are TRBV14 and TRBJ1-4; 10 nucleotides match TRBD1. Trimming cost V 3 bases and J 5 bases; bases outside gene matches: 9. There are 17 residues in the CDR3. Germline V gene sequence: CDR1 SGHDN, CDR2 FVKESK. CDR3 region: CASSQDGTGARNEKLFF. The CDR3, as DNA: TGTGCCAGCAGCCAGGATGGGACAGGGGCTAGAAATGAAAAACTGTTTTTT. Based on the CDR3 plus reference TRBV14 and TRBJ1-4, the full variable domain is EAGVTQFPSHSVIEKGQTVTLRCDPISGHDNLYWYRRVMGKEIKFLLHFVKESKQDESGMPNNRFLAERTGGTYSTLKVQPAELEDSGVYFCASSQDGTGARNEKLFFGSGTQLSVL.

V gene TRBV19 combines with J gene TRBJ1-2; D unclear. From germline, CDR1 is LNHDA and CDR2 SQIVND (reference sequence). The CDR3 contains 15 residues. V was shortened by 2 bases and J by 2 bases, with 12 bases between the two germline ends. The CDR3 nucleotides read TGTGCCAGTAGTATACCTCCCACACAGAACTATGGCTACACCTTC. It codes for CASSIPPTQNYGYTF.

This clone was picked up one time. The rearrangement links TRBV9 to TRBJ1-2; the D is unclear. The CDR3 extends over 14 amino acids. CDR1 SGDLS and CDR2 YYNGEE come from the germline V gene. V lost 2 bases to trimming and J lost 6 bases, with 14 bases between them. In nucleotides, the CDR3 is TGTGCCAGCAGCGTGGGCTCTAATGTCGATGGCTACACCTTC. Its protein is CASSVGSNVDGYTF.

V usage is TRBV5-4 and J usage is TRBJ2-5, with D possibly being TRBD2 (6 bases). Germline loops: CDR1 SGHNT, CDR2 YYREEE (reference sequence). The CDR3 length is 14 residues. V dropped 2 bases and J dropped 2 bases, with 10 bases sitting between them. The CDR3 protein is CASSFGGIQETQYF. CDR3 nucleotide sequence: TGTGCCAGCAGCTTTGGCGGGATACAAGAGACCCAGTACTTC.

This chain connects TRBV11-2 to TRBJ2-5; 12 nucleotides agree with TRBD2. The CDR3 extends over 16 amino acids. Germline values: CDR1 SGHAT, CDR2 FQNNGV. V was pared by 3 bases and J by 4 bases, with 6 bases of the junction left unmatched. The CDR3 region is CASSLALAGGRETQYF. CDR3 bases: TGTGCCAGCAGCTTGGCTCTAGCGGGGGGGCGAGAGACCCAGTACTTC.

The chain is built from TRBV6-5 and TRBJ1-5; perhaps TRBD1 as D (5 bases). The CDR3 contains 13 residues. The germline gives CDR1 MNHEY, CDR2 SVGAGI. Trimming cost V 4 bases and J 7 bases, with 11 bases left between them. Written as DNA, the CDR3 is TGTGCCAGCAGTTCCCTCCAGGGCCAGCCCCAGCATTTT. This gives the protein CASSSLQGQPQHF.

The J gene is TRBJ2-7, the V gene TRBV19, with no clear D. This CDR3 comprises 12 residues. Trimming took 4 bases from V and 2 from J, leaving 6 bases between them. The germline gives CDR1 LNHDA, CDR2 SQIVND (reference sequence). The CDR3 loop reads CASSSGPYEQYF. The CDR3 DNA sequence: TGTGCCAGTAGTAGTGGGCCCTACGAGCAGTACTTC.

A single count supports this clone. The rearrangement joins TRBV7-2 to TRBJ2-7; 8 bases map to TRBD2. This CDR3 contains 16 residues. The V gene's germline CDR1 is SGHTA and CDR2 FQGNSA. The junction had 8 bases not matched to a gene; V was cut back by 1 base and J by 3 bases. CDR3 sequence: CASSLVGGGPYYEQYF. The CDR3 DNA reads TGTGCCAGCAGCTTAGTGGGCGGGGGGCCGTACTACGAGCAGTACTTC. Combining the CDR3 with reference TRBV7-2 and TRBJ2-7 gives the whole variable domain GAGVSQSPSNKVTEKGKDVELRCDPISGHTALYWYRQSLGQGLEFLIYFQGNSAPDKSGLPSDRFSAERTGGSVSTLTIQRTQQEDSAVYLCASSLVGGGPYYEQYFGPGTRLTVT.

DNA of the CDR3: TGTGCCAGCAGCTTGGGTTTTAGCGGGGGGCCCTCTAGCACAGATACGCAGTATTTT. Protein product: CASSLGFSGGPSSTDTQYF. The rearrangement joins TRBV5-4 to TRBJ2-3; TRBD2 aligns across 10 bases. Unmatched junction bases numbered 10, after V lost 0 bases and J lost 0 bases. Looked up from germline, CDR1 is SGHNT and CDR2 is YYREEE (reference sequence). CDR3 length: 19 residues.

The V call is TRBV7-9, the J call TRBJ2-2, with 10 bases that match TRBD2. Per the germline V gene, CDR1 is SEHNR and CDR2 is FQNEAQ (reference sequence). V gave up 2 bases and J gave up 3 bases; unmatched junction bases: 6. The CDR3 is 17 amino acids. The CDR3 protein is CASSLPSGGHHTGELFF. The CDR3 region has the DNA TGTGCCAGCAGCTTACCTAGCGGGGGACACCACACCGGGGAGCTGTTTTTT.

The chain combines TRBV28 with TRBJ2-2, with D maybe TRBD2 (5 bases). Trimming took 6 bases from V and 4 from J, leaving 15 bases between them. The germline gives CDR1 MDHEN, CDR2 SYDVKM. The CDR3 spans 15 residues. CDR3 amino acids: CASRGTTEGTGELFF. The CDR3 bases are TGTGCCAGCAGGGGCACCACCGAGGGCACCGGGGAGCTGTTTTTT.

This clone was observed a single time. CDR3 DNA sequence: TGTGCCAGCAGCTTGTCGGCGCTTCGGACAAGGGAGCAGTTCTTC. Its translation: CASSLSALRTREQFF. The chain recombines TRBV5-6 with TRBJ2-1; a possible D gene is TRBD1 (5 bases). Trimming cost V 1 base and J 10 bases, with 18 bases left between them. Germline V lookup: CDR1 SGHDT, CDR2 YYEEEE. This CDR3 spans 15 amino acids.

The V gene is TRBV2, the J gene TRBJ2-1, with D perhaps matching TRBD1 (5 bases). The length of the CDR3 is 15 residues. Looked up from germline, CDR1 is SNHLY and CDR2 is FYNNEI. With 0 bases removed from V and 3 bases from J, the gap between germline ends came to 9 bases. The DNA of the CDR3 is TGTGCCAGCAGTGAAGCGCTTCAGGGCTACAATGAGCAGTTCTTC. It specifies CASSEALQGYNEQFF. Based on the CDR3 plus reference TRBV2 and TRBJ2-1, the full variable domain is EPEVTQTPSHQVTQMGQEVILRCVPISNHLYFYWYRQILGQKVEFLVSFYNNEISEKSEIFDDQFSVERPDGSNFTLKIRSTKLEDSAMYFCASSEALQGYNEQFFGPGTRLTVL.

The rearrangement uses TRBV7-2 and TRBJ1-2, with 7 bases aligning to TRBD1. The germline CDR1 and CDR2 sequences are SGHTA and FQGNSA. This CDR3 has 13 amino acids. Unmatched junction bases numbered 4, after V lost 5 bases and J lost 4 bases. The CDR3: CASSTGQAYGYTF. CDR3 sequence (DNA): TGTGCCAGCAGCACCGGACAGGCCTATGGCTACACCTTC.

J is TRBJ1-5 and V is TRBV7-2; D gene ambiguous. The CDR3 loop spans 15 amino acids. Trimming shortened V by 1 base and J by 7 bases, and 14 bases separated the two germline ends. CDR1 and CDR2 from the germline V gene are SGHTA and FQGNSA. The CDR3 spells CASSLEVSTIQPQHF. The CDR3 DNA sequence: TGTGCCAGCAGCTTAGAAGTTTCGACTATACAGCCCCAGCATTTT. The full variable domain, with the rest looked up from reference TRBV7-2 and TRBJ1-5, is GAGVSQSPSNKVTEKGKDVELRCDPISGHTALYWYRQSLGQGLEFLIYFQGNSAPDKSGLPSDRFSAERTGGSVSTLTIQRTQQEDSAVYLCASSLEVSTIQPQHFGDGTRLSIL.

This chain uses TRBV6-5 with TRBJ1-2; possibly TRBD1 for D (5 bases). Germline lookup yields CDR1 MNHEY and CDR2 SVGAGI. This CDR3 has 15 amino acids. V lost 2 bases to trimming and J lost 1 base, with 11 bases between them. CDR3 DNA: TGTGCCAGCAGTTACGTCGCGGGGGTTAACTATGGCTACACCTTC. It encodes CASSYVAGVNYGYTF.

The CDR3 DNA is TGTGCCAGTAGTCGGGACGGGGGGAACACTGAAGCTTTCTTT. As protein: CASSRDGGNTEAFF. J is TRBJ1-1 and V is TRBV19; a weak D match, TRBD1 (5 bases). This CDR3 contains 14 residues. In germline, CDR1 is LNHDA, CDR2 SQIVND (reference sequence). V was trimmed by 5 bases and J by 1 base, leaving 11 bases between them. Supplemented by reference TRBV19 and TRBJ1-1, the full variable domain reads DGGITQSPKYLFRKEGQNVTLSCEQNLNHDAMYWYRQDPGQGLRLIYYSQIVNDFQKGDIAEGYSVSREKKESFPLTVTSAQKNPTAFYLCASSRDGGNTEAFFGQGTRLTVV.

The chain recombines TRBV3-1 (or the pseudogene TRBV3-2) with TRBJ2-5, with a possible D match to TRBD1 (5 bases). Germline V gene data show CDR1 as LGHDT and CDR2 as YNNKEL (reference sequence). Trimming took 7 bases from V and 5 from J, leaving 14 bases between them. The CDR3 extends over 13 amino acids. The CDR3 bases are TGTGCCAGCATGTGGGGCCTTGGGGAGACCCAGTACTTC. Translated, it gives CASMWGLGETQYF.

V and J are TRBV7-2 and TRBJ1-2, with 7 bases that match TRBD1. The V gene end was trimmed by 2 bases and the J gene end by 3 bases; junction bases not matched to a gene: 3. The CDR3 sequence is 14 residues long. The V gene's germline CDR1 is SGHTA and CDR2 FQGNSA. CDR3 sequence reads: CASSLSTGHYGYTF. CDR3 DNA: TGTGCCAGCAGCTTATCGACAGGGCACTATGGCTACACCTTC.

The CDR3 bases are TGTGCCAGCAGCTTGGTAGGGACAGGCAATCAGCCCCAGCATTTT. Residues: CASSLVGTGNQPQHF. The chain is built from TRBV5-5 and TRBJ1-5; 7 nucleotides line up with TRBD1. The CDR3 totals 15 residues. The V gene's germline CDR1 is SGHKS and CDR2 YYEKEE (reference sequence). V lost 0 bases to trimming and J lost 2 bases; unmatched junction nucleotides: 2.

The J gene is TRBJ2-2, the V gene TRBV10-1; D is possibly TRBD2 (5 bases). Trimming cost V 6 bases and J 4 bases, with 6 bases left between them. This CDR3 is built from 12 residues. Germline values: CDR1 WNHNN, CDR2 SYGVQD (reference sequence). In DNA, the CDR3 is TGCGCCAGCAGGGACTCCACCGGGGAGCTGTTTTTT. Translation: CASRDSTGELFF.

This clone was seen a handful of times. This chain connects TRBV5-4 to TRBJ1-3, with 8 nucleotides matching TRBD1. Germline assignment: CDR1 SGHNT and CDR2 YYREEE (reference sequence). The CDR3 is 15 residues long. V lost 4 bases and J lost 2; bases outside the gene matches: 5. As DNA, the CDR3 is TGTGCCAGCAGCATCAGGGGGCAGACTGGAAACACCATATATTTT. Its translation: CASSIRGQTGNTIYF.

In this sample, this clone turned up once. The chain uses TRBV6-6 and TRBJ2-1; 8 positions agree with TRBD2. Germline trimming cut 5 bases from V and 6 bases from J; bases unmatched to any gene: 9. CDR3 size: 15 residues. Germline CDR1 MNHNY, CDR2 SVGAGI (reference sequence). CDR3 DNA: TGTGCCAGCAGTCCCCCGGGAAGCGGGGGCAATGAGCAGTTCTTC. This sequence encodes CASSPPGSGGNEQFF.

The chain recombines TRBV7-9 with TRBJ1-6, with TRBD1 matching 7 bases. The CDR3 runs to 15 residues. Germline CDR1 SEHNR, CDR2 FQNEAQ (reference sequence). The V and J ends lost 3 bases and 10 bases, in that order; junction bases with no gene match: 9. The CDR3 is CASSLVRGQGSPLHF. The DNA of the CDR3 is TGTGCCAGCAGCTTGGTAAGGGGGCAAGGATCACCCCTCCACTTT.